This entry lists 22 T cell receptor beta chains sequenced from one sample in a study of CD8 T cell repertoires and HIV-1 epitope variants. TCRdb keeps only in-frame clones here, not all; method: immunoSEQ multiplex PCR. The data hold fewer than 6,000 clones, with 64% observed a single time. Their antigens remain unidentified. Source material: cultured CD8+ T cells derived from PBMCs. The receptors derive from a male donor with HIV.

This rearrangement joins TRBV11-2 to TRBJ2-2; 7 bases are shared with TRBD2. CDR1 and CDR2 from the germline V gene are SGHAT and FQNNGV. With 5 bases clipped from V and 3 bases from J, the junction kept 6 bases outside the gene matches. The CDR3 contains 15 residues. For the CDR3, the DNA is TGTGCCAGCAGCCAGGGAGGGGCTCACACCGGGGAGCTGTTTTTT. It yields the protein CASSQGGAHTGELFF.

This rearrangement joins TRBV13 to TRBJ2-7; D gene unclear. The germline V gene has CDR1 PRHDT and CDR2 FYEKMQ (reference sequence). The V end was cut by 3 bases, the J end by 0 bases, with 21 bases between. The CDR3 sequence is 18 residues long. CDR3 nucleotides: TGTGCCAGCAGCTTTAACCCCTTACCACGCAGCTTCTCCTACGAGCAGTACTTC. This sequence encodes CASSFNPLPRSFSYEQYF.

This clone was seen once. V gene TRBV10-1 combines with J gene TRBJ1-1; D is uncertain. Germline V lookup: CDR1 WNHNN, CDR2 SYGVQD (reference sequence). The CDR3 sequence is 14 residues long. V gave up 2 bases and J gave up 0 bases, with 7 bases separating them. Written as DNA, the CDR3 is TGCGCCAGCAGTGAGGGCTCATTGAACACTGAAGCTTTCTTT. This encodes CASSEGSLNTEAFF.

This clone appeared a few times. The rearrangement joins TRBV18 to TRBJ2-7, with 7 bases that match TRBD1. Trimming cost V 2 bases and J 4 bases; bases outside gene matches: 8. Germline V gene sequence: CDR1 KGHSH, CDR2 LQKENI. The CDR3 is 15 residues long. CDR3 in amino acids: CASSPSQGGLYEQYF. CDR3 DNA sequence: TGTGCCAGCTCACCATCTCAAGGGGGCCTTTACGAGCAGTACTTC.

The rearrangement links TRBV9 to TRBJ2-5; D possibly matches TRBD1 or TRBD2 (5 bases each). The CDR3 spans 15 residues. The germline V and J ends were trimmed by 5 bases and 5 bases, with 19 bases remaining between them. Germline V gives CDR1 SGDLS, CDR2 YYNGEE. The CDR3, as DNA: TGTGCCAGCAGTGACCGGGACGCGCTCGGGGAGACCCAGTACTTC. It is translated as CASSDRDALGETQYF.

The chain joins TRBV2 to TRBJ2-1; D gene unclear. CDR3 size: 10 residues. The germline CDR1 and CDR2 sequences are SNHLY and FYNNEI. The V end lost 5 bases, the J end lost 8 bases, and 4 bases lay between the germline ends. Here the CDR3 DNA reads TGTGCCAGCAGTATTTATGAGCAGTTCTTC. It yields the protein CASSIYEQFF.

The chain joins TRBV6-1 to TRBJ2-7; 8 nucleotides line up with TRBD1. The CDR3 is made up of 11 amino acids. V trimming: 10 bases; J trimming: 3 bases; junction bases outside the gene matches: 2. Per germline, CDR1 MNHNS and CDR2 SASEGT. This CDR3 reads CATTGGYEQYF. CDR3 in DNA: TGTGCCACCACAGGGGGCTACGAGCAGTACTTC.

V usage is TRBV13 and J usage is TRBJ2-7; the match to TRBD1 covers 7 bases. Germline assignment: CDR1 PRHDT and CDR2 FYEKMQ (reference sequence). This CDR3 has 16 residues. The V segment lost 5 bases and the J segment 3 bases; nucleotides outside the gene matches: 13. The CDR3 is CASSLLRDSLHYEQYF. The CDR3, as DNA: TGTGCCAGCAGCCTCCTCCGGGACAGTCTCCACTACGAGCAGTACTTC.

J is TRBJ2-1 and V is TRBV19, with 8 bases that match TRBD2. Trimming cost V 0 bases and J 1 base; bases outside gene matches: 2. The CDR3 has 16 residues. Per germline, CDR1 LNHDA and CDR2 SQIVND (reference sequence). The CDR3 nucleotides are TGTGCCAGTAGTATAGAGGGCGGGAGGTCCTACAATGAGCAGTTCTTC. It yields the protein CASSIEGGRSYNEQFF.

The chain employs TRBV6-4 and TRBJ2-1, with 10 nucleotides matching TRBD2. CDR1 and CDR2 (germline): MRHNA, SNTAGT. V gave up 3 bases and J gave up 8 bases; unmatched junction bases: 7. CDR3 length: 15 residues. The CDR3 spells CASSETSGDQDEQFF. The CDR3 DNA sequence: TGTGCCAGCAGTGAAACTAGCGGGGACCAGGATGAGCAGTTCTTC.

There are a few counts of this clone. CDR3 DNA: TGTGCCAGCAGTTTTAGCACGAACTATGGCTACACCTTC. Protein: CASSFSTNYGYTF. The J gene is TRBJ1-2, the V gene TRBV28, with D uncertain. The germline V gene has CDR1 MDHEN and CDR2 SYDVKM. V shed 3 bases and J shed 2 bases, with 7 bases lying between them. This CDR3 has 13 amino acids.

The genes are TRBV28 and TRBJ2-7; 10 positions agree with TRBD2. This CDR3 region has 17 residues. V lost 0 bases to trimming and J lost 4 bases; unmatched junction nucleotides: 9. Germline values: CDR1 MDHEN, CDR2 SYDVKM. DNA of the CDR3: TGTGCCAGCAGTTTATGGGGTGCCGGGACTAGCGATTACGAGCAGTACTTC. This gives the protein CASSLWGAGTSDYEQYF.

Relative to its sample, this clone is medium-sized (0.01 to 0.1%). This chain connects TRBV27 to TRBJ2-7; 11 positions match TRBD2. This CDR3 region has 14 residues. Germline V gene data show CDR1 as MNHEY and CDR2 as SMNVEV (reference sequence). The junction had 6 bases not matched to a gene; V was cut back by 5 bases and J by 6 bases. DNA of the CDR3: TGTGCCAGCAGTCTCATAGCGGGAGGGCCCGAGCAGTACTTC. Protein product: CASSLIAGGPEQYF.

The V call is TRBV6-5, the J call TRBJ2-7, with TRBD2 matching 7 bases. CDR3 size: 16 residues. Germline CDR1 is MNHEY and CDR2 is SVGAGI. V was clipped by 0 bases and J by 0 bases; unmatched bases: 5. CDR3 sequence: CASSYSMGGSSYEQYF. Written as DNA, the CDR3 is TGTGCCAGCAGTTACTCGATGGGGGGGAGCTCCTACGAGCAGTACTTC.

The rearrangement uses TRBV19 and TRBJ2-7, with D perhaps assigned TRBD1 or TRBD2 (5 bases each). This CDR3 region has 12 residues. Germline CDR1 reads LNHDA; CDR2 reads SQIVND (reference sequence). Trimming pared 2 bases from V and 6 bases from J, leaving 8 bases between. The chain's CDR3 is CASSISGAEQYF. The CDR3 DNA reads TGTGCCAGTAGTATATCCGGGGCCGAGCAGTACTTC.

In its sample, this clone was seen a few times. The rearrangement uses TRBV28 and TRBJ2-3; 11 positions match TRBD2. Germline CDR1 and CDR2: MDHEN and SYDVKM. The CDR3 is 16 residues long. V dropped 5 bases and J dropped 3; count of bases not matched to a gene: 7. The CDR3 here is CASSAWTSGLTDTQYF. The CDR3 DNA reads TGTGCCAGCAGTGCCTGGACTAGCGGGTTGACAGATACGCAGTATTTT.

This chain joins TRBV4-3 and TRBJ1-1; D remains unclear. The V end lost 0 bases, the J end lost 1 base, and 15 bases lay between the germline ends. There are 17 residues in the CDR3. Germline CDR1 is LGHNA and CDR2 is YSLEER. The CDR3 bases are TGCGCCAGCAGCCAAGATAATAGCAGGACGGCGAACACTGAAGCTTTCTTT. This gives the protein CASSQDNSRTANTEAFF.

CDR3 DNA: TGTGCCGTACTAGCGGGGGATAATGAGCAGTTCTTC. It yields the protein CAVLAGDNEQFF. This chain uses TRBV19 with TRBJ2-1; 11 bases agree with TRBD2. V gave up 11 bases and J gave up 7 bases; unmatched junction bases: 4. CDR3 length: 12 amino acids. Germline V gene lookup returns CDR1 LNHDA and CDR2 SQIVND (reference sequence). The whole variable domain, remainder taken from reference TRBV19 and TRBJ2-1, is DGGITQSPKYLFRKEGQNVTLSCEQNLNHDAMYWYRQDPGQGLRLIYYSQIVNDFQKGDIAEGYSVSREKKESFPLTVTSAQKNPTAFYLCAVLAGDNEQFFGPGTRLTVL.

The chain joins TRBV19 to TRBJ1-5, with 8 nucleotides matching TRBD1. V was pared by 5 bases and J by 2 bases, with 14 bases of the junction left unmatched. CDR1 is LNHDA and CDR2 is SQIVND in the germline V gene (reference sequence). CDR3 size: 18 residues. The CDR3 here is CASSWEQGGSHGNQPQHF. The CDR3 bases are TGTGCCAGTAGTTGGGAACAGGGGGGCTCTCATGGCAATCAGCCCCAGCATTTT.

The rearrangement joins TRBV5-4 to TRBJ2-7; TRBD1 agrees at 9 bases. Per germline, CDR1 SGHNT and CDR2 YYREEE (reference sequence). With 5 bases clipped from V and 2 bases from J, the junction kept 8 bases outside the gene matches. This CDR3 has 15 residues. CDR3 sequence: CASSNTGTGTYEQYF. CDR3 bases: TGTGCCAGCAGTAATACCGGGACAGGGACCTACGAGCAGTACTTC.

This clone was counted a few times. CDR3: CASSLWMGSDTEAFF. The CDR3 nucleotides are TGTGCCAGCAGTTTATGGATGGGATCCGACACTGAAGCTTTCTTT. This chain joins TRBV27 and TRBJ1-1; D call uncertain. The CDR3 extends over 15 amino acids. V dropped 1 base and J dropped 3 bases, with 12 bases sitting between them. Germline V lookup: CDR1 MNHEY, CDR2 SMNVEV (reference sequence).

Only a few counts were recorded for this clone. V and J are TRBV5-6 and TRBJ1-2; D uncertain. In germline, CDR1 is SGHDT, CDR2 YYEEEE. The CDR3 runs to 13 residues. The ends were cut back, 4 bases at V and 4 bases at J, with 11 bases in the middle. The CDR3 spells CASSEGPLYGYTF. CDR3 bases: TGTGCCAGCAGCGAAGGGCCTCTCTATGGCTACACCTTC.